The 7 T cell receptor beta chains listed next were all sequenced from one sample in a study of T cells in Graves' hyperthyroidism and ophthalmopathy (dated 2019 in TCRdb). Library preparation employed multiplex PCR. Sequencing used an Illumina HiSeq 2000. The TCR beta CDR3 regions were amplified from RNA transcripts. For the first round of RT-PCR on the TCR CDR3, the HTBI primer set was used together with the Qiagen OneStep RT-PCR kit. Starting from the raw public reads, TCRdb applied fastp trimming at Q25, assembled clones with MiXCR and retained in-frame beta chains. Merged by CDR3 protein, the rows form single entries marked with the most common genes and DNA. This sample gives nearly 750,000 distinct CDR3 sequences in total; about a third of them show up just once. Clones ranked in the top ten supply more than 25% of the sample. The specimen was blood. These receptors all come from a woman in her thirties or forties with Graves' hyperthyroidism.

The CDR3 here is CAKRSGRLYEQYF. The CDR3 DNA reads as TGTGCCAAGCGTAGCGGGAGGCTCTACGAGCAGTACTTC. The chain uses TRBV19 and TRBJ2-7; 10 bases fit TRBD2. Germline V lookup: CDR1 LNHDA, CDR2 SQIVND (reference sequence). CDR3 length: 13 amino acids. The trim removed 10 bases at V and 3 bases at J, leaving 6 bases unmatched.

Remarks on this clonotype: This sequence may be a read error, since a much larger clone differs from it by one base. Likely a read error: the CDR3 ends without its conserved phenylalanine or tryptophan. This chain connects TRBV7-9 to TRBJ2-7; D not resolved. The CDR3 is made up of 12 amino acids. The V end lost 3 bases, the J end lost 9 bases, and 12 bases lay between the germline ends. CDR1 is SEHNR and CDR2 is FQNEAQ in the germline V gene (reference sequence). DNA of the CDR3: TGTGCCAGCAGCTTTTCCCAGGACCGGCAGTACCTC. As protein: CASSFSQDRQYL.

Worth noting for this clonotype: Being one base from a much bigger clone, this may be a read error. The chain joins TRBV5-1 to TRBJ2-7; D remains unclear. Germline V gives CDR1 SGHRS, CDR2 YFSETQ. The CDR3 is made up of 8 amino acids. The CDR3 spells CANYERYF. For the CDR3, the DNA is TGCGCCAACTACGAGCGGTACTTC.

This clonotype occurred many times. The genes are TRBV6-5 and TRBJ1-2; D might be TRBD1 (5 bases). Trimming pared 8 bases from V and 3 bases from J, leaving 16 bases between. CDR1 is MNHEY, CDR2 SVGAGI, per germline. The CDR3 is 14 residues long. The CDR3 loop is CASARQRGDYGYTF. The CDR3 nucleotides read TGTGCCAGCGCAAGACAGCGGGGGGACTATGGCTACACCTTC.

This clonotype was seen only a few times. The chain has TRBV19 and TRBJ2-7; TRBD1 might be the D (5 bases). Trimming pared 3 bases from V and 7 bases from J, leaving 10 bases between. The CDR3 sequence is 12 residues long. The germline gives CDR1 LNHDA, CDR2 SQIVND (reference sequence). The CDR3 loop is CASSIGSGEQYF. The CDR3 coding sequence is TGTGCCAGTAGTATTGGATCAGGGGAGCAGTACTTC. Filled out from reference TRBV19 and TRBJ2-7, the complete variable domain reads DGGITQSPKYLFRKEGQNVTLSCEQNLNHDAMYWYRQDPGQGLRLIYYSQIVNDFQKGDIAEGYSVSREKKESFPLTVTSAQKNPTAFYLCASSIGSGEQYFGPGTRLTVT.

V is TRBV19 and J is TRBJ2-1, with 8 bases lining up with TRBD2. V dropped 4 bases and J dropped 10; count of bases not matched to a gene: 6. The CDR3 is made up of 13 amino acids. Germline V lookup: CDR1 LNHDA, CDR2 SQIVND (reference sequence). The CDR3 DNA reads as TGTGCCAGTAGTAATAGCGGGAACGGCGAGCAGTTCTTC. This codes for CASSNSGNGEQFF.

This clonotype was seen ten or more times. This sequence joins TRBV24-1 and TRBJ1-2, with 8 bases matching TRBD1. V was clipped by 5 bases and J by 6 bases; unmatched bases: 7. Germline CDR1 is KGHDR and CDR2 is SFDVKD. This CDR3 is built from 14 residues. For the CDR3, the DNA is TGTGCCACCAGTGGACAGGGGATGACTCATGGCTACACCTTC. It is translated as CATSGQGMTHGYTF.